This T cell receptor beta chain was sequenced in a study of OX40 agonist ivuxolimab in advanced cancers. Measured with immunoSEQ multiplex PCR; TCRdb has only the in-frame clones, and not every one. The data hold 13,000 to 15,000 clones, with about four fifths observed a single time. This clone was seen more than once but under ten times. Its target is unknown. Notes on the study in general: At 0.1 to 3.0 mg/kg and by week 6, CD4+ and CD8+ T cells in the blood had expanded clonally.

This CDR3 is built from 14 residues. The V end lost 5 bases, the J end lost 5 bases, and 15 bases lay between the germline ends. The germline CDR1 and CDR2 sequences are SGHAT and FQNNGV. This sequence originates from an adult with an advanced solid tumor such as melanoma, head and neck, liver or kidney cancer. This chain links TRBV11-2 with TRBJ1-1, with D perhaps matching TRBD1 (6 bases). The source material was CD4+ or CD8+ T cells sorted from blood, sampled in a trial of the OX40 agonist ivuxolimab. CDR3 residues: CASSPLGGGTEAFF. In nucleotides, the CDR3 is TGTGCCAGCAGCCCCCTCGGGGGCGGGACTGAAGCTTTCTTT.